Listed here is a single T cell receptor (beta chain). The table lists this clone with a few counts. This clone's antigen is unknown. No base quality information exists; no much larger clone differs at one position. TCR CDR3 regions were amplified from genomic DNA by multiplex PCR using the deep immunoSEQ assay. For each cell subset, the extracted genomic DNA was distributed evenly across all wells of several immunoSEQ 96-well plates, and each plate served as one replicate. Each replicate PCR for sorted subsets received about 210 ng genomic DNA, equal to tens of thousands of T cell genomes. The purified libraries were quantified using a Qubit 3.0 fluorometer, sized with a Bioanalyzer 2100, and then quantified again using the KAPA Library Quantification kit. Each immunoSEQ 96-well plate was sequenced on its own single-read 150-cycle Illumina NextSeq 550 flow cell. The source study handled its data this way. Because only junctional sequences without quality scores were contained in the immunoSEQ output, filtering matching that applied to full-length reads could not be performed. Sequences were annotated with PyIR, a Python wrapper for IgBLAST v1.9, using IMGT germline references to assign V/J genes and CDR3. Reads were removed for weak V/J assignments (E-value above 1e-6), missing CDR3, stop codons, out-of-frame junctions, or ambiguous translated residues. V3J clonotypes were defined as sequences sharing an identical inferred V gene, J gene, and CDR3 amino acid sequence. The percentage overlap between two repertoires was calculated by dividing the number of shared unique clonotypes by the size of the smaller repertoire. Richness of each repertoire was evaluated using RTK rarefaction, the Chao1 estimator, and Recon v2.1 estimates of unobserved clonotypes. For all TCRbeta clonotypes obtained by the gDNA method from four donors, generation probabilities were computed with OLGA. Not all clones reach the TCRdb copy of this immuneACCESS table, which keeps in-frame sequences only. Checked studies attribute under half of the gap to unresolved V genes and leave the rest unexplained. The V and J calls and clone size are taken from that table; D and trimming were inferred from the DNA. The sample table contains more than 500,000 clones; only one count was recorded for 95% to 97% of them. Of the sample, about 0.068% is held by the ten largest clones.

The data derive from a study of shared clonotypes between healthy human individuals (dated by TCRdb to about 2020). A note on the overall study: A couple of women and a few men aged 18 to 49 years were included in the cohort. Per donor, three plates each were used for CD4 naive and CD4 memory, two for CD8 naive, and one for CD8 memory. The study deeply sequenced blood TCR repertoires of several healthy adults to estimate repertoire size and the extent of clonotype sharing between individuals. Different laboratories and diverse techniques were used to prepare libraries and sequence TCR repertoires, to increase sequencing depth and limit assay-specific biases. Each donor's leukapheresis produced roughly between roughly 0.85 and 9.5 billion PBMCs. General conclusions and limits of the study: Clonotypes shared by all four sorted-subset donors showed higher generation probabilities than non-shared clonotypes. The small number of donors limited the genetic and exposure-history diversity represented. Sampling was limited to blood, and TCR repertoires in tissue likely differ from TCR repertoires in blood. Based on pairwise subsampling, the degree of clonotype sharing among donors was expected to be affected by sequencing depth. Rarefaction of sorted-subset datasets indicated incomplete sequencing despite the large sequencing depth. Roughly 5.2% of naive CD4, 3% to 4% of naive CD8, about 2.4% of memory CD4, and 0.4% of memory CD8 clonotypes were shared across several donors. Larger estimated clonotype richness was generally found for naive subsets than for memory subsets.

Healthy HIV-negative adults with no recently reported acute infections or vaccinations were included as donors. Every donor was a Caucasian adult living in Nashville, Tennessee, USA. CD4+ T cells were enriched by magnetic negative selection; naive cells were then positively selected on CD45RA, and the negative fraction formed the memory subset. After blood collection by leukapheresis, PBMCs were isolated using Ficoll-Histopaque density gradient centrifugation and then cryopreserved in the vapor phase of liquid nitrogen. Analytical flow cytometry was used to check the purity and quantity of each magnetically sorted T cell population. From each sorted fraction, genomic DNA was isolated and quantified by UV absorbance on a Nanodrop 2000c. This TCR was recovered from a woman aged 25 to 39 in good health. Input material: naive CD4+ T cells sorted from blood. This sample's cell subset or site label indicates: CD45RA+ positively selected.

CDR3 protein: CASRQGLGEPQHF. The nucleotide sequence is TGTGCCAGTAGGCAGGGCCTAGGGGAGCCCCAGCATTTT. The rearrangement joined TRBV19 to TRBJ1-5, and perhaps TRBD1 as D gene, on 5 matching bases. CDR1 LNHDA and CDR2 SQIVND are derived from the germline V gene (reference sequence). Including the terminal cysteine and phenylalanine, the CDR3 comprises 13 residues. CDR3 DNA only is kept here, 39 bases in frame from base 1. V is reduced by 6 bases and J by 8 bases, leaving a spacing of 14 bases between them.